The 17 T cell receptor beta chains below were found in one sample sequenced in a study of T cells in Graves' hyperthyroidism and ophthalmopathy. Regions amplified from RNA transcripts were the TCR beta CDR3 regions. Using the HTBI primer set, a first-round RT-PCR was run on the TCR CDR3. A single record per CDR3 protein comes from TCRdb applying MiXCR to the multiplex PCR reads. The sample has about 570,000 distinct CDR3 sequences; around 15% are singletons. The sequencing input was blood. The receptor set was obtained from a woman in her thirties or forties with Graves' hyperthyroidism.

This clonotype was detected many times. Compared with germline, one end of the junction differs, possibly owing to a read error. The V call is TRBV28, the J call TRBJ2-3; D assignment may be TRBD1 or TRBD2 (6 bases each). This CDR3 comprises 13 residues. In germline, CDR1 is MDHEN, CDR2 SYDVKM. CDR3 DNA: TGTGCCAGCAGTCCCTGGGGGGCAGAGACGCAGTATTTT. Its translation is CASSPWGAETQYF.

This clonotype was recorded at least ten times. V usage is TRBV3-1 and J usage is TRBJ2-3; 9 bases match TRBD2. With 0 bases clipped from V and 4 bases from J, the junction kept 5 bases outside the gene matches. The CDR3 loop spans 16 amino acids. CDR1 is LGHDT and CDR2 is YNNKEL in the germline V gene (reference sequence). CDR3 nucleotide sequence: TGTGCCAGCAGCCAAGATGAAGCGGGAGGCGCAGATACGCAGTATTTT. Translation: CASSQDEAGGADTQYF.

This clonotype turned up a few times. The gene calls are TRBV5-6 and TRBJ2-5, with D possibly called TRBD1 or TRBD2 (5 bases each). With 5 bases removed from V and 2 bases from J, the gap between germline ends came to 13 bases. Germline CDR1 reads SGHDT; CDR2 reads YYEEEE. The CDR3 length is 14 residues. CDR3 in DNA: TGTGCCAGCAGTTTCGGGACGGGACAAGAGACCCAGTACTTC. Translated: CASSFGTGQETQYF.

This clonotype came up many times. The genes are TRBV7-9 and TRBJ1-1; weak D call: TRBD1 (5 bases). V gave up 1 base and J gave up 3 bases, with 12 bases separating them. Germline CDR1 SEHNR, CDR2 FQNEAQ (reference sequence). This CDR3 has 15 residues. CDR3 DNA sequence: TGTGCCAGCAGCTTAGAAGGGGCGAAAGACACTGAAGCTTTCTTT. It yields the protein CASSLEGAKDTEAFF.

This clonotype has ten or more counts. The J gene is TRBJ2-2, the V gene TRBV12-3 or TRBV12-4; a possible D gene is TRBD2 (5 bases). The CDR3 totals 14 residues. V was clipped by 7 bases and J by 0 bases, with 9 bases between them. The CDR3 loop reads CASTAGPNTGELFF. The CDR3 DNA follows: TGTGCCAGCACCGCGGGCCCGAACACCGGGGAGCTGTTTTTT.

This clonotype has ten or more counts. V gene TRBV5-1 combines with J gene TRBJ2-3; perhaps TRBD2 as D (6 bases). V was shortened by 0 bases and J by 0 bases, with 14 bases between the two germline ends. Germline V gives CDR1 SGHRS, CDR2 YFSETQ. There are 17 residues in the CDR3. CDR3 nucleotides: TGCGCCAGCAGCTTGGCCTCGGCGGGAACTAGCACAGATACGCAGTATTTT. It translates to CASSLASAGTSTDTQYF.

This clonotype showed up many times. The rearrangement joins TRBV7-2 to TRBJ1-5; D is perhaps TRBD1 (5 bases). The CDR3 has 15 residues. Germline loops: CDR1 SGHTA, CDR2 FQGNSA. Between the trimmed V and J ends, which lost 5 bases and 2 bases, there was a span of 13 bases. The DNA for the CDR3 is TGTGCCAGCAGCCCTCAGGGATACGGCAATCAGCCCCAGCATTTT. The encoded protein is CASSPQGYGNQPQHF.

This clonotype has a handful of counts. The chain uses TRBV2 and TRBJ1-6, with no clear D. V lost 4 bases, J lost 7 bases, and 14 bases lay in between. The CDR3 contains 15 residues. Per the germline V gene, CDR1 is SNHLY and CDR2 is FYNNEI. CDR3 residues: CASSVDPNPNSPLHF. CDR3 in DNA: TGTGCCAGCAGTGTGGACCCTAACCCCAATTCACCCCTCCACTTT.

The CDR3, as DNA: TGCGCCAGCAGTGAGTCAGGCCCGTGGGAGACCCAGTACTTC. Its translation is CASSESGPWETQYF. The J gene is TRBJ2-5, the V gene TRBV10-1; no firm D call. Trimming took 0 bases from V and 5 from J, leaving 10 bases between them. Per the germline V gene, CDR1 is WNHNN and CDR2 is SYGVQD (reference sequence). CDR3 length: 14 amino acids.

With respect to this clonotype: A much larger clone is a single base away; this may be a read error. The chain joins TRBV28 to TRBJ2-5; D not certain. V shed 3 bases and J shed 7 bases, with 6 bases lying between them. Germline V CDR1 and CDR2: MDHEN, SYDVKM. The CDR3 has 11 amino acids. Here the CDR3 reads CASSFVGTQYF. In DNA, the CDR3 is TGTGCCAGCAGTTTTGTTGGGACCCAGTACTTC.

This clonotype was seen more than once but under ten times. This chain links TRBV4-1 with TRBJ2-5; a weak D match, TRBD1 (5 bases). This CDR3 spans 15 amino acids. Between the trimmed V and J ends, which lost 6 bases and 5 bases, there was a span of 19 bases. Germline-derived CDR1 and CDR2 are MGHRA and YSYEKL. CDR3 residues: CASSNQWTIRETQYF. The CDR3 DNA reads TGCGCCAGCAGTAACCAATGGACAATCCGGGAGACCCAGTACTTC.

This clonotype turned up a few times. The DNA for the CDR3 is TGTGCCAGCACTCGGGACAGCTCCTACGAGCAGTACTTC. Protein sequence: CASTRDSSYEQYF. The V gene is TRBV28, the J gene TRBJ2-7; TRBD1 agrees at 7 bases. Unmatched junction bases numbered 3, after V lost 7 bases and J lost 0 bases. Germline loops: CDR1 MDHEN, CDR2 SYDVKM. The CDR3 runs to 13 residues.

The table lists this clonotype with many counts. This chain joins TRBV5-8 and TRBJ2-7; the D is unclear. Between the trimmed V and J ends, which lost 0 bases and 4 bases, there was a span of 17 bases. The germline V gene has CDR1 SGHTS and CDR2 YDEGEE. The CDR3 has 16 amino acids. The CDR3 DNA follows: TGTGCCAGCAGCTTGGCCCTAACTATCGGGCCTTACGAGCAGTACTTC. This codes for CASSLALTIGPYEQYF. The variable domain in full, with the rest retrieved from reference TRBV5-8 and TRBJ2-7, is EAGVTQSPTHLIKTRGQQATLRCSPISGHTSVYWYQQALGLGLQFLLWYDEGEERNRGNFPPRFSGRQFPNYSSELNVNALELEDSALYLCASSLALTIGPYEQYFGPGTRLTVT.

This clonotype showed up many times. The chain couples TRBV10-3 to TRBJ2-3; D is uncertain. The CDR3 loop spans 13 amino acids. CDR1 and CDR2 (germline): ENHRY, SYGVKD. Trimming took 4 bases from V and 2 from J, leaving 7 bases between them. The CDR3 here is CAISGQVTDTQYF. The CDR3, as DNA: TGTGCCATCAGTGGGCAGGTCACAGATACGCAGTATTTT.

The V call is TRBV7-9, the J call TRBJ2-1; D call uncertain. This CDR3 comprises 16 residues. Trimming cost V 3 bases and J 0 bases, with 12 bases left between them. Germline-derived CDR1 and CDR2 are SEHNR and FQNEAQ (reference sequence). CDR3 residues: CASSLDGFRSYNEQFF. The CDR3 DNA sequence: TGTGCCAGCAGCTTGGACGGGTTCCGCTCCTACAATGAGCAGTTCTTC.

The sample holds many counts of this clonotype. The chain carries TRBV5-1 and TRBJ1-2; D ambiguous. The CDR3 loop spans 15 amino acids. Germline loops: CDR1 SGHRS, CDR2 YFSETQ. Trimming removed 0 bases from V and 2 bases from J, with 11 bases in between. The CDR3 reads CASSLAVGSNYGYTF. In DNA form, the CDR3 reads TGCGCCAGCAGCTTGGCCGTGGGCTCGAACTATGGCTACACCTTC.

At least ten counts were recorded for this clonotype. The CDR3 DNA reads TGTGCCACCAGCAGAGATTTTATGGTAGGGGAGACCCAGTACTTC. It yields the protein CATSRDFMVGETQYF. V and J are TRBV15 and TRBJ2-5, with no clear D. CDR1 LNHNV and CDR2 YYDKDF come from the germline V gene (reference sequence). The CDR3 sequence is 15 residues long. Trimming left V 0 bases short and J 5 bases short, with 13 bases between.